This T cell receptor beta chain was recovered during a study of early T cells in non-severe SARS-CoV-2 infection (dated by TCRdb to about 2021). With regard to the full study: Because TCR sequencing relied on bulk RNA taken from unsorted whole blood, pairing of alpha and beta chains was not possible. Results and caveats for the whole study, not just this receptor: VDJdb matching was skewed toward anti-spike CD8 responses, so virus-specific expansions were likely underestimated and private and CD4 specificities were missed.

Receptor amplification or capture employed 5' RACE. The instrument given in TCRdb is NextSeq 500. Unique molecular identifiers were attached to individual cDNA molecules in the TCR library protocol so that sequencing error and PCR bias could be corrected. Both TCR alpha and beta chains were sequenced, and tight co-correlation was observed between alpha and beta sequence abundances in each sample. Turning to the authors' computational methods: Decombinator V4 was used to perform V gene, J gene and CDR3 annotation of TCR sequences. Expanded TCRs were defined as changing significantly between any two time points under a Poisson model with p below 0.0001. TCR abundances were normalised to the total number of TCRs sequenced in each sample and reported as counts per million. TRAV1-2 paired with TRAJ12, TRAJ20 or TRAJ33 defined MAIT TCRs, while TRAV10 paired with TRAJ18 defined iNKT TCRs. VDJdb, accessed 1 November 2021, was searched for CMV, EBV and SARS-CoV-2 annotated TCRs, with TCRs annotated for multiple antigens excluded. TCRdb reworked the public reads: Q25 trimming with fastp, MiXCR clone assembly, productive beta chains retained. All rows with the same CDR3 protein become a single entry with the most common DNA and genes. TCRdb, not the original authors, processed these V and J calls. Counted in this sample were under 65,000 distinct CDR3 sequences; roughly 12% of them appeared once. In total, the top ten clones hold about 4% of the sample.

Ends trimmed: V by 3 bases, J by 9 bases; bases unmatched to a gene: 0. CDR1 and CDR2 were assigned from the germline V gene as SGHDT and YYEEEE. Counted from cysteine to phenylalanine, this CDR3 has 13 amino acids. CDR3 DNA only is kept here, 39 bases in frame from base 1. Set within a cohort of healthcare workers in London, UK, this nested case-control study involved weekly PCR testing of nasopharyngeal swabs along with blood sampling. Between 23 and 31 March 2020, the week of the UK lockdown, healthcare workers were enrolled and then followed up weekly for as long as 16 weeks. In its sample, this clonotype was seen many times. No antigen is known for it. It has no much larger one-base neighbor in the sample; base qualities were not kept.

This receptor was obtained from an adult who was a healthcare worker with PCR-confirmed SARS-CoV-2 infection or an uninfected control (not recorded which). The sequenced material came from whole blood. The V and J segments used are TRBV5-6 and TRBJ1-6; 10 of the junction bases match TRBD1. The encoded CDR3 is CASSWTGGSPLHF. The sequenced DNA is TGTGCCAGCAGCTGGACAGGGGGTTCACCCCTCCACTTT.